These 2 T cell receptor beta chains share one sample of origin, sequenced in a study of blood T cell repertoires in COVID-19. Produced via immunoSEQ multiplex PCR; TCRdb's table is partial and in-frame only. The sample has 29,000 or so clones, about 90% seen once. The specimen was peripheral blood. The source of these receptors is a man aged 45 to 65 with active COVID-19.

The CDR3 is CSVEGYSGQLYEQYF. DNA of the CDR3: TGCAGCGTTGAGGGATATAGCGGCCAGCTCTACGAGCAGTACTTC. The chain employs TRBV29-1 and TRBJ2-5; possible D gene TRBD2, 6 bases. Gene TRBJ2-7 matches the end of the DNA better, so the J call may be wrong. There are 15 residues in the CDR3. CDR1 and CDR2 from the germline V gene are SQVTM and ANQGSEA.

The V and J genes are TRBV19 and TRBJ1-5, with a weak D call TRBD1 (6 bases). The CDR3 is 14 amino acids. V lost 3 bases and J 6 bases, leaving 12 bases between the germline ends. Germline CDR1 and CDR2: LNHDA and SQIVND (reference sequence). This chain's CDR3 is CASSMAGASQPQHF. Written as DNA, the CDR3 is TGTGCCAGTAGTATGGCAGGGGCCAGTCAGCCCCAGCATTTT.